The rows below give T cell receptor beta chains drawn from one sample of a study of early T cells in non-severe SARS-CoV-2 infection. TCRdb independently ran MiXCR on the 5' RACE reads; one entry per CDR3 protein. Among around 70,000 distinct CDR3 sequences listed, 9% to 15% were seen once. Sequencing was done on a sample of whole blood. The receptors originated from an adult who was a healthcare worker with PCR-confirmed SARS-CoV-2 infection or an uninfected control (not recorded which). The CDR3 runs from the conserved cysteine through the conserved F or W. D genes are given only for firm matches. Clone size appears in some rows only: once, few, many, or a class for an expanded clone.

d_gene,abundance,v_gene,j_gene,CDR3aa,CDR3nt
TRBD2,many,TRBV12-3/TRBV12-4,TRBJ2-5,CASSTLAGGSETQYF,TGTGCCAGCAGCACACTAGCGGGAGGGTCAGAGACCCAGTACTTC
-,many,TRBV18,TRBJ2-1,CASSPRTRRATDNEQFF,TGTGCCAGCTCACCACGGACGAGGAGGGCAACGGACAATGAGCAGTTCTTC
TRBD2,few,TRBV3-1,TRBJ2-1,CASSRGWGGENEQFF,TGTGCCAGCAGCCGAGGATGGGGAGGGGAGAATGAGCAGTTCTTC
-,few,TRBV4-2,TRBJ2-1,CASSQSTRASYNEQFF,TGTGCCAGCAGTCAGTCGACGCGGGCCTCCTACAATGAGCAGTTCTTC
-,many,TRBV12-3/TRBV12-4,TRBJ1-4,CASSFRRTTNEKLFF,TGTGCCAGCAGTTTTCGGCGGACAACTAATGAAAAACTGTTTTTT
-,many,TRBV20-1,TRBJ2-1,CSARVQSDEQFF,TGCAGTGCTAGGGTCCAGTCCGATGAGCAGTTCTTC
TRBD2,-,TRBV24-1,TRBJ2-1,CATSHPLHSSLAGGPDEQFF,TGTGCCACCAGTCATCCACTTCATTCCTCGCTAGCGGGAGGGCCCGATGAGCAGTTCTTC
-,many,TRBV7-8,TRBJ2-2,CASSTREVPRRSVVAGELFF,TGTGCCAGCAGCACGCGGGAAGTCCCCCGGAGAAGTGTGGTAGCGGGGGAGCTGTTTTTT
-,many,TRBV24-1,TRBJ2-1,CATSDLLYPEQFF,TGTGCCACCAGTGATTTGCTTTATCCAGAGCAGTTCTTC
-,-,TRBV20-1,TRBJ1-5,CSATRERHSNQPQHF,TGCAGTGCTACCCGGGAAAGGCATAGCAATCAGCCCCAGCATTTT
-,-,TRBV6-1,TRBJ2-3,CASSEQGADTQYF,TGTGCCAGCAGTGAACAGGGAGCAGATACGCAGTATTTT
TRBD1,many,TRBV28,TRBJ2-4,CASSLSGQGTKNIQYF,TGTGCCAGCAGCCTATCGGGACAGGGAACCAAAAACATTCAGTACTTC
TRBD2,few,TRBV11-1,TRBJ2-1,CASSFELAGGPYNEQFF,TGTGCCAGCAGCTTCGAACTAGCGGGAGGACCCTACAATGAGCAGTTCTTC
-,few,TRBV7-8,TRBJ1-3,CASSQGIAGNTIYF,TGTGCCAGCAGCCAGGGAATAGCTGGAAACACCATATATTTT
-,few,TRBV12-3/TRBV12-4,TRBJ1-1,CASSSGSEAFF,TGTGCCAGCAGTTCGGGCAGTGAAGCTTTCTTT
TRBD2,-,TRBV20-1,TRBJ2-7,CSARDPAGGPYEQYF,TGCAGTGCTAGAGATCCGGCGGGAGGGCCGTACGAGCAGTACTTC
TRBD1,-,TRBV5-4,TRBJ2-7,CASSLSAGGSYEQYF,TGTGCCAGCAGCTTGTCGGCAGGGGGCTCCTACGAGCAGTACTTC
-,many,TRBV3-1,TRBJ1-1,CASRGGTEAFF,TGTGCCAGCAGGGGAGGCACTGAAGCTTTCTTT
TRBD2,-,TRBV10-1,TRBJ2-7,CATLLAGVQYEQYF,TGCGCCACCCTTTTAGCGGGAGTGCAGTACGAGCAGTACTTC
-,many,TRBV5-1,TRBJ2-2,CASSSGRTGANTGELFF,TGCGCCAGCAGCAGTGGCAGGACGGGGGCGAACACCGGGGAGCTGTTTTTT
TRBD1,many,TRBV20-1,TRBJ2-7,CSARMDRYEQYF,TGCAGTGCTAGGATGGACAGGTACGAGCAGTACTTC
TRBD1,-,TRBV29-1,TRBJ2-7,CSVEETGDGYEQYF,TGCAGCGTTGAAGAGACAGGGGACGGCTACGAGCAGTACTTC
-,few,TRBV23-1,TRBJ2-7,CASSQVEGRGPYEQYF,TGCGCCAGCAGTCAAGTCGAGGGCAGGGGACCCTACGAGCAGTACTTC
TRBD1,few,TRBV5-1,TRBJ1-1,CASRIRQGAPYEAFF,TGCGCCAGCAGAATAAGACAGGGGGCCCCCTATGAAGCTTTCTTT
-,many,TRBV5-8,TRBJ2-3,CASMKGLTDTQYF,TGTGCCAGCATGAAGGGACTCACAGATACGCAGTATTTT
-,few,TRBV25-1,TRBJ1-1,CASGGAGTIVAEAFF,TGTGCCAGCGGGGGAGCCGGGACAATTGTGGCTGAAGCTTTCTTT
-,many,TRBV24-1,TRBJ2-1,CATSDASDNEQFF,TGTGCCACCAGTGATGCGTCAGACAATGAGCAGTTCTTC
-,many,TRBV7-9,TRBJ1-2,CASSWGGAHGYTF,TGTGCCAGCAGCTGGGGGGGCGCTCATGGCTACACCTTC
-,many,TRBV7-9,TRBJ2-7,CVAGVGYEQYF,TGTGTTGCGGGTGTTGGGTACGAGCAGTACTTC
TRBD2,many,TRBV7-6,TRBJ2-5,CASSSESAGGTETQYF,TGTGCCAGCAGCTCGGAAAGCGCGGGAGGGACAGAGACCCAGTACTTC
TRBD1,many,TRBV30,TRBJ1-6,CAWRPGQILYNSPLHF,TGTGCCTGGAGACCGGGACAGATTCTTTATAATTCACCCCTCCACTTT
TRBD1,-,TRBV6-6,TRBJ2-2,CASSPQGVNTGELFF,TGTGCCAGCAGCCCTCAGGGGGTGAACACCGGGGAGCTGTTTTTT
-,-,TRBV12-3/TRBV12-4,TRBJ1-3,CATTGPGNTIYF,TGTGCCACAACAGGTCCGGGAAACACCATATATTTT
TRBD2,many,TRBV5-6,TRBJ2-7,CASSFPYRGASGREVPRNEQYF,TGTGCCAGCAGCTTTCCCTACAGAGGGGCTAGCGGGAGGGAAGTTCCCCGAAACGAGCAGTACTTC
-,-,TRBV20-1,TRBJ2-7,CSAHRSSYEQYF,TGCAGTGCCCATAGAAGTTCCTACGAGCAGTACTTC
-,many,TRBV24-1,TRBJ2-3,CATSDLGSGSTDTQYF,TGTGCCACCAGTGATTTAGGTAGCGGAAGCACAGATACGCAGTATTTT
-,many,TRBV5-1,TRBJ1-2,CASSSGWYGYTF,TGCGCCAGCAGCTCCGGTTGGTATGGCTACACCTTC
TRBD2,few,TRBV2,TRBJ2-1,CASSQTSGMYNEQFF,TGTGCCAGCAGTCAGACTAGCGGGATGTACAATGAGCAGTTCTTC
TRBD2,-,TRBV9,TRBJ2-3,CASSVEGTRPDTQYF,TGTGCCAGCAGCGTAGAAGGGACTAGACCAGATACGCAGTATTTT
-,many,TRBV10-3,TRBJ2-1,CAIAAEPDNEQFF,TGTGCCATCGCGGCTGAACCTGACAATGAGCAGTTCTTC
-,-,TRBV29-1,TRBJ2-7,CSYLGVSYEQYF,TGCAGTTACCTGGGGGTCTCCTACGAGCAGTACTTC
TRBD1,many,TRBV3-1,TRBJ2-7,CASSPRGQGASYEQYF,TGTGCCAGCAGCCCCCGTGGACAGGGGGCGTCCTACGAGCAGTACTTC
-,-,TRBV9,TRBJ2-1,CASSVRLEDNEQFF,TGTGCCAGCAGCGTAAGACTAGAGGACAATGAGCAGTTCTTC
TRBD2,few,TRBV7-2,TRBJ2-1,CATRLAGDFGEQFF,TGTGCCACCCGCCTAGCGGGTGATTTCGGTGAGCAGTTCTTC
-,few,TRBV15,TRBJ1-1,CATSRDHGGSGTEAFF,TGTGCCACCAGCAGAGATCACGGGGGCAGTGGCACTGAAGCTTTCTTT
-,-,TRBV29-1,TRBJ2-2,CSVEATGELFF,TGCAGCGTCGAAGCCACCGGGGAGCTGTTTTTT
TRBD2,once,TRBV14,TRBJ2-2,CASSKGRAGFYGELFF,TGTGCCAGCAGCAAAGGACGAGCGGGATTTTACGGGGAGCTGTTTTTT
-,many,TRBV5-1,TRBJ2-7,CASRLGTDSREQYF,TGCGCCAGCAGGTTAGGGACGGATTCTCGTGAGCAGTACTTC
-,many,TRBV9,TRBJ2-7,CASSVDNGREQYF,TGTGCCAGCAGCGTAGATAACGGACGGGAGCAGTACTTC
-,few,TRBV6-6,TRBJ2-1,CASSYGWLNSYNEQFF,TGTGCCAGCAGTTACGGGTGGCTGAACTCCTACAATGAGCAGTTCTTC
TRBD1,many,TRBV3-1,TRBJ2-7,CASSPGQGAGEQYF,TGTGCCAGCAGCCCCGGACAGGGGGCTGGCGAGCAGTACTTC